A single T cell receptor beta chain is shown here with its context. The antigen this receptor binds is unknown. No quality values exist for individual bases; no much larger clone is one base distant. These data come from a study of cytomegalovirus exposure and HLA in healthy donors (TCRdb year 2017). Turning to the overall study: An earlier analysis of approximately 640 of the donors reported 250 to 300 Gb of sequence data and approximately 110 million unique TCR beta sequences from 150 million to 200 million T cells. Approximately 330 gigabases of sequencing data and approximately 92 million unique TCR sequences made up an early release that covered over 550 HLA-typed donors. Of the 300 to 500 genotyped donors, 81% were placed in the genetic ancestry cluster associated with self-reported Caucasian donors. The study aimed to test whether cataloging public T cell receptors could reveal signatures of past pathogen exposure. Using immunosequencing, the study profiled T cell repertoires from 550 to 750 subjects and related those repertoires to cytomegalovirus serostatus. Along with the approximately 700-subject first cohort, a separate validation cohort of roughly 110 different subjects was used. High-throughput TCR immunosequencing, statistical association of individual TCRs with disease status, and machine learning were combined to predict cytomegalovirus infection status. To study patterns of TCR occurrence, a later analysis re-analyzed previously published TCR beta repertoires from 550 to 800 donors and added high-resolution HLA genotyping. The later analysis used no new phenotypic data to find candidate immune exposures, relying instead on TCR beta sequences and their occurrence across donors. An earlier analysis of nearly 600 of the donors applied high-throughput TCR beta sequencing to assess whether each TCR beta V gene segment acted as functional or pseudogenic. Donor age, sex, ethnicity and CMV serostatus were compiled together with the repertoire data. Genome-wide SNP genotypes for about 65% of the 666 donors were used in a later genetic analysis, which treated that subset as a discovery cohort. Every discovery cohort repertoire had been produced on one sequencing platform. HLA typing covered class I and class II loci at four-digit resolution. Typing coverage varied by locus: roughly 620-630 donors for A, B, C, DRB1 and DQB1; approximately 520 for DQA1; over 600 for DPA1; around 490 for DPB1. Roughly 5 DR-DQ haplotypes were handled as single units for association and clustering, since linkage in the cohort was strong. Among 398 genotyped donors of the cohort, an average of about 240,000 unique TCR beta nucleotide sequences were sequenced per donor, about a sixth of them non-productive. Overall study outcomes, separate from this receptor: In this cohort, only TCR beta chains were sequenced, and detectable features were limited by the absence of alpha or paired-chain data. The study gave a list of about 160 TCR beta chains associated with cytomegalovirus. In a later genetic analysis, fewer N-insertions in productive TCRs were reported among donors in an Asian-associated ancestry cluster than the approximately 670-donor mean. At a false discovery rate of 0.05, a later analysis linked around 17,000 TCR beta sequences to specific HLA alleles. A cluster of highly shared sequence variants was judged likely to represent a technical artifact of the sequencing pipeline. Some IMGT-functional V segments, including TRBV6-2 and TRBV6-3, could not be told apart with the 87-base-pair reads, so those segments were excluded. Because some donors lacked HLA typing at each locus, the association tests relied only on the typed subset. In an earlier analysis of 500 to 650 of the donors, most TCR beta V segments appeared in productive rearrangements about 87% or about 30% of the time, broadly matching IMGT annotations. Linkage disequilibrium might explain the correlated functional status among segregating V segments, but an unknown experimental factor could not be ruled out. A few of the identified cytomegalovirus-associated TCR beta chains were confirmed in vitro to be specific for cytomegalovirus antigens. Because counts were too low, seventeen rarely observed V segments, including chromosome 9 orphons, were excluded from the earlier analysis of 587 of the donors. The only immune exposure information available for the cohort was CMV serostatus. Cytomegalovirus status was reported to be diagnosed by the classifier with high specificity and sensitivity in both the original and validation cohorts. When HLA alleles, especially DR and DQ, strongly co-occurred, TCR associations were difficult to assign to individual alleles. The authors suggested that the approach could potentially be extended to other disease states and immunological phenotypes. A further reported finding was that TCR beta sequences accurately predicted the HLA-A and HLA-B alleles for most subjects in the first cohort. The presence/absence analyses assumed that sequencing depth was roughly uniform across donors, and that assumption may not be true. An association between a missense DCLRE1C variant and V-gene and J-gene trimming of TCR beta chains was found in a later genetic analysis and replicated in an independent cohort. Across donors, most TCR sequences were observed very rarely, whereas some public TCRs were present in many individuals. A later analysis found that most CMV-associated TCR beta chains appeared HLA-restricted, with HLA associations seemingly driven largely by CMV exposure. Several of the top co-occurrence clusters appeared to be linked to parvovirus B19, influenza, CMV and Epstein-Barr virus, according to a later analysis. In a later analysis, TCR association rates were found to vary across HLA loci, with the most associated TCRs seen for DRB1 alleles and the fewest for HLA-C alleles. In a later analysis, HLA-associated TCR beta chains showed more clonal expansion and lower generation probabilities than non-associated chains that were equally common.

The cohort was made up of roughly 670 healthy bone marrow donors. Cohort members were all nominally healthy when sampled, although unrecorded immune exposures were likely present. The donor tested CMV seropositive and was one of the 289 seropositive cohort members. Every donor gave a peripheral blood sample, and the peripheral blood mononuclear cells from that sample were used for TCR beta sequencing. The Qiagen DNeasy Blood Extraction Kit was used to extract genomic DNA from the blood cell samples. The library relied on the immunoSEQ multiplex PCR assay. For the multiplex PCR, a mixture combining 60 forward primers for TCR Vbeta segments and 13 reverse primers for TCR Jbeta segments was used. A multiplex PCR assay on genomic DNA amplified the CDR3 region of rearranged TCR beta genes. On the Illumina HiSeq System, the amplified TCR beta libraries were sequenced as 87-base-pair reads. The original pipeline was this. Across the roughly 600 repertoires, a later analysis counted 80 million or so unique TCR beta chains, 8.5 million to 12 million of which were shared by at least two donors. Raw reads were error-corrected and collapsed into unique sequences by a nearest-neighbor algorithm in which closely related sequences were merged to remove PCR and sequencing errors. V, D and J gene segments were assigned by aligning CDR3 sequences to IMGT reference sequences. For a sequence to be retained, a match of at least six nucleotides was required to both a V gene segment and a J gene segment. Rearrangements were classified as productive when the CDR3 lacked stop codons and remained in frame with V and J, and all other rearrangements were classified as non-productive. Following IMGT convention, CDR3 was defined as the stretch from the second conserved V-encoded cysteine up to the conserved J-encoded phenylalanine. The earlier analysis of about 590 of the donors excluded sequences that lacked an unambiguous match to a single V gene segment. In an earlier analysis of 500 to 750 of the donors, V segments were called functional above 56.7% productive rearrangements and were called segregating when the between-donor standard deviation exceeded 5%. To diagnose cytomegalovirus status from the catalog of TCR beta chain sequences, a statistical classification framework was built. In a later analysis, TCR nucleotide sequences were compared against IMGT/GENE-DB human TR gene sequences so that V and J genes could be assigned. Using the TCRdist pipeline, a later analysis assigned CDR3 sequences along with most-parsimonious VDJ recombination scenarios. In a later analysis, each TCR beta chain was defined by its CDR3 amino acid sequence together with its V-gene family, and reads without a unique V-gene family were excluded. As a way to deal with suspected cross-contamination and a sequencing artifact, a later analysis dropped 640 or so nucleotide sequences that were highly shared and had low generation probability. In a later analysis, a clonal expansion index for each public chain was calculated from normalized within-repertoire ranks of inferred template counts. Generation probabilities in a later analysis came from a VDJ recombination model fitted to out-of-frame rearrangements, and those results were checked against IGoR. In a later analysis, TCR-TCR, TCR-HLA and TCR-CMV co-occurrence was scored with hypergeometric tests, and a repertoire-size bias correction was applied to TCR pairs. A later analysis estimated false discovery rates by permuting HLA or CMV assignments 20 times. A later analysis grouped co-occurring TCRs with DBSCAN, adding TCRdist sequence similarity when clustering within HLA-allele-positive subsets. Repertoires with fewer than 30,000 or more than 120,000 public chains were left out of co-occurrence clustering, as were five repertoires with anomalous nucleotide sharing. Here the immuneACCESS table is served through TCRdb, limited to in-frame sequences with V and J called. Missing clones are a known gap in these copies; in checked studies unresolved V genes cover under half, and the rest lacks a known reason. V, J and clone size reflect that table, while D and trimming were determined from the DNA. Here the sample has some 120,000 clones; approximately 70% occur a single time. The ten top clones hold just over 8.5% of the sample.

Based on the germline V gene, the CDR1 and CDR2 sequences are SGHTA and FQGNSA. The CDR3 spans 15 residues, from the cysteine through the phenylalanine. Of all the DNA, just the CDR3 is kept, 45 bases in frame from base 1. The junction shows trimming of 4 bases on V and 1 base on J, plus 11 bases between the germline ends. The rearranged chain carries TRBV7-2 and TRBJ2-1, with a weak D call of TRBD1 (5 bases match). The TCR sequence derives from a young man in good health and CMV-seropositive. Sequencing was carried out using PBMCs. The CDR3 here reads CASSSRQFSYNEQFF. The bases are TGTGCCAGCAGCTCCAGACAGTTTTCCTACAATGAGCAGTTCTTC. Joined to the reference TRBV7-2 and TRBJ2-1 proteins, this CDR3 gives the full variable domain: GAGVSQSPSNKVTEKGKDVELRCDPISGHTALYWYRQSLGQGLEFLIYFQGNSAPDKSGLPSDRFSAERTGGSVSTLTIQRTQQEDSAVYLCASSSRQFSYNEQFFGPGTRLTVL.